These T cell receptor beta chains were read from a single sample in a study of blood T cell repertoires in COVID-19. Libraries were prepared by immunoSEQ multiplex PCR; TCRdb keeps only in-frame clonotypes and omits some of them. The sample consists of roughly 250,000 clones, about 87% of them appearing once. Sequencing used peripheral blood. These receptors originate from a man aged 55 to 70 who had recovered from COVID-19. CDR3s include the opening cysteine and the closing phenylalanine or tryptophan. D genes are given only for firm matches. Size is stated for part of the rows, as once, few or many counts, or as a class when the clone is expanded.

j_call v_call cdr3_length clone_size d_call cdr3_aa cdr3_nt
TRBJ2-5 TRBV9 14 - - CASSVDRGGETQYF TGTGCCAGCAGCGTAGACAGGGGAGGAGAGACCCAGTACTTC
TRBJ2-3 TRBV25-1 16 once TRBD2 CASSRLTSGGGDTQYF TGTGCCAGCAGTCGTCTAACTAGCGGGGGGGGAGATACGCAGTATTTT
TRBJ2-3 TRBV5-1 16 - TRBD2 CASSHGTSGGLDTQYF TGCGCCAGCAGCCATGGGACTAGCGGGGGGTTAGATACGCAGTATTTT
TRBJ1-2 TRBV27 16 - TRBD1 CASSSLTGDGDYGYTF TGTGCCAGCAGTTCCCTGACAGGGGATGGGGACTATGGCTACACCTTC
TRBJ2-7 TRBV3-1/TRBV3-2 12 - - CASSQVGAEQYF TGTGCCAGCAGCCAAGTAGGGGCCGAGCAGTACTTC
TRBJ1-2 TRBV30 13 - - CAWSVLGGYGYTF TGTGCCTGGAGTGTACTGGGAGGATACGGCTACACCTTC
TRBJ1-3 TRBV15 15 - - CATSRATLRGNTIYF TGTGCCACCAGCAGAGCTACTTTGAGAGGAAACACCATATATTTT
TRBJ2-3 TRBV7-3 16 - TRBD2 CASSPTSGGAIDTQYF TGTGCCAGCAGCCCGACTAGCGGGGGGGCGATAGATACGCAGTATTTT
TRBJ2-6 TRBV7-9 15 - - CASTRGSSGANVLTF TGTGCCAGCACCCGAGGGAGCTCTGGGGCCAACGTCCTGACTTTC
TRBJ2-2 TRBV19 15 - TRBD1 CASRGGQGTIGELFF TGTGCCAGTAGGGGCGGACAGGGGACAATCGGGGAGCTGTTTTTT
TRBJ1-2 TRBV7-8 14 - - CASSLVGRAEGYTF TGTGCCAGCAGCTTAGTGGGCAGGGCGGAAGGCTACACCTTC
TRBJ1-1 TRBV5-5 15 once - CASSLETGLKAEAFF TGTGCCAGCAGCTTAGAAACAGGGTTGAAAGCTGAAGCTTTCTTT
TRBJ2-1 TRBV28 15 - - CASSLGGAEDNEQFF TGTGCCAGCAGTTTAGGCGGTGCAGAAGACAATGAGCAGTTCTTC
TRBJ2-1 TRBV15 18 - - CATSAATGRGPVYNEQFF TGTGCCACCAGCGCAGCGACCGGGCGGGGTCCCGTATACAATGAGCAGTTCTTC
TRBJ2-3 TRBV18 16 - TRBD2 CASSPQLRGVIDTQYF TGTGCCAGCTCACCTCAGTTGCGGGGGGTGATAGATACGCAGTATTTT
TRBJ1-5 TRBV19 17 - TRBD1 CASRVRGQKNSNQPQHF TGTGCCAGTCGTGTAAGGGGACAGAAGAATAGCAATCAGCCCCAGCATTTT
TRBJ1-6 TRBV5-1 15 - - CASSFEGGNNSPLHF TGCGCCAGCAGCTTTGAAGGGGGAAATAATTCACCCCTCCACTTT
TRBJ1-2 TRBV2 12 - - CASRDTYYGYTF TGTGCCAGCCGTGACACTTACTATGGCTACACCTTC
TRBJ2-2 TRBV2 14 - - CASSENSQSGELFF TGTGCCAGCAGTGAGAACAGTCAGAGCGGGGAGCTGTTTTTT
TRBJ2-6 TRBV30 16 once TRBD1 CAWRGQGRSGANVLTF TGTGCCTGGAGGGGACAGGGCCGATCTGGGGCCAACGTCCTGACTTTC
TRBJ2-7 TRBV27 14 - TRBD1 CASSLGQGAYEQYF TGTGCCAGCAGTTTAGGGCAGGGGGCCTACGAGCAGTACTTC
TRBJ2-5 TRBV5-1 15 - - CASSPTGTAGETQYF TGCGCCAGCAGTCCCACCGGGACAGCGGGCGAGACCCAGTACTTC
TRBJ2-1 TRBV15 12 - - CATSRGLDPAFF TGTGCCACCAGCAGAGGGCTAGACCCGGCGTTCTTC
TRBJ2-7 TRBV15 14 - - CATSNRGSGYEQYF TGTGCCACCAGCAACCGGGGTTCGGGTTACGAGCAGTACTTC
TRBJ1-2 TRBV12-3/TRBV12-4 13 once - CASSLDQFYGYTF TGTGCCAGCAGTTTAGACCAGTTCTATGGCTACACCTTC
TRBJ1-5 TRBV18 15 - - CASSPGQHSNQPQHF TGTGCCAGCTCACCCGGACAGCATAGCAATCAGCCCCAGCATTTT
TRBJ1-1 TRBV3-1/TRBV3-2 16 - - CASSQDFRTIGTEAFF TGTGCCAGCAGCCAAGATTTTCGAACAATTGGCACTGAAGCTTTCTTT
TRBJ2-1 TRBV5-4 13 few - CASSSDIRNEQFF TGTGCCAGCAGCTCGGACATCAGGAATGAGCAGTTCTTC
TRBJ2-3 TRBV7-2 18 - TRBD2 CASSLGPVGGGVADTQYF TGTGCCAGCAGCTTAGGACCCGTAGGCGGGGGGGTCGCAGATACGCAGTATTTT
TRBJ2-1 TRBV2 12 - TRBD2 CATRGVYNEQFF TGTGCCACGCGGGGGGTTTACAATGAGCAGTTCTTC
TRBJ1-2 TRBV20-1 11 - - CSASGDYGYTF TGCAGTGCTAGCGGGGACTATGGCTACACCTTC
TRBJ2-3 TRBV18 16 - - CASSPLKGEGTDTQYF TGTGCCAGCTCACCCCTCAAGGGGGAGGGGACAGATACGCAGTATTTT
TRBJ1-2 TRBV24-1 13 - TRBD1 CATSDPTGRGYTF TGTGCCACCAGTGATCCGACAGGGCGCGGCTACACCTTC
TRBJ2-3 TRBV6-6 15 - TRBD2 CASSQAGGRGNTQYF TGTGCCAGCAGCCAGGCGGGGGGGCGAGGGAATACGCAGTATTTT
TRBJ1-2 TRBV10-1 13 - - CASSERVGYGYTF TGCGCCAGCAGTGAACGGGTCGGGTATGGCTACACCTTC